This T cell receptor (beta chain) was found in a study of identifying expanded T cells in peripheral blood. Here immunoSEQ multiplex PCR was the method, and the copy in TCRdb shows in-frame clones only, minus some. This sample has about 84,000 clones, with 75% to 90% found just once. General study points: Two-week clone count variance significantly increased as total template count grew. Over two and four weeks, about 16.4 and 19 clones changed, versus approximately 1.2 between replicates.

Healthy donors had no documented immune events, such as infections, while sampled. The CDR3 has 17 amino acids. CDR1 SGHTA and CDR2 FQGNSA come from the germline V gene. V was trimmed by 0 bases and J by 3 bases, leaving 17 bases between them. About this clone itself: Its antigen is as yet unknown.

J is TRBJ1-2 and V is TRBV7-2; no clear D. The specimen sequenced was blood. The receptor comes from a person aged 18 to 70 in good health. The CDR3 protein is CASSLAATNGGDYGYTF. The CDR3 DNA follows: TGTGCCAGCAGCTTAGCTGCCACGAACGGTGGGGACTATGGCTACACCTTC.